The T cell receptor (beta chain) under discussion was sequenced for a study of Ad26.COV2.S vaccination and SARS-CoV-2 variants. Study background: Within the COV1001 Ad26.COV2.S trial arm, the donor was enrolled.

Produced via immunoSEQ multiplex PCR; TCRdb's table is partial and in-frame only. Among around 450,000 clones listed, 75% to 90% were seen once. CDR3 length equals 15 residues. Trimming shortened V by 0 bases and J by 2 bases, and 9 bases separated the two germline ends. CDR1 and CDR2 from the germline V gene are SGHRS and YFSETQ. Treatment in this sample: 15 to 20 received Ad26.COV2.S at low or high dose, single or two shots; about five received placebo; per-sample allocation not given. Specimen acquisition occurred on day 63 following the initial vaccine or placebo injection. This vaccine is an Ad26 vector that expresses the Wuhan-strain SARS-CoV-2 spike.

The receptor comes from a person aged 18-65 years who received the Ad26.COV2.S COVID-19 vaccine or a placebo. Material: peripheral blood, obtained in a trial of Ad26.COV2.S vaccine versus placebo. The rearrangement links TRBV5-1 to TRBJ2-1, with a weak D call TRBD2 (7 bases). The CDR3 reads CASSLVGGPYNEQFF. Here the CDR3 DNA reads TGCGCCAGCAGCTTGGTCGGGGGGCCCTACAATGAGCAGTTCTTC.